The sequence of this T cell receptor beta chain was determined in a study of blood T cell repertoires in COVID-19. Residents of about two dozen US areas, aged roughly 18 to 89 years, made up the participants. Libraries were prepared by immunoSEQ multiplex PCR; TCRdb keeps only in-frame clonotypes and omits some of them. This sample yields about 250,000 clones, of which around 89% are seen a single time; 2% to 2.5% belongs to the top ten. Per germline, CDR1 LGHDT and CDR2 YNNKEL (reference sequence). The CDR3 runs 16 residues. V dropped 3 bases and J dropped 2; count of bases not matched to a gene: 3.

The chain joins TRBV3-1 (or the pseudogene TRBV3-2) to TRBJ2-1; 11 bases agree with TRBD2. This TCR derives from a woman in her late teens or twenties who had recovered from COVID-19. Sequencing was performed on PBMCs or T cells enriched from blood (not recorded which). The CDR3 region is CASSQLAGGPYNEQFF. DNA for the CDR3: TGTGCCAGCAGCCAGCTAGCGGGGGGACCCTACAATGAGCAGTTCTTC.